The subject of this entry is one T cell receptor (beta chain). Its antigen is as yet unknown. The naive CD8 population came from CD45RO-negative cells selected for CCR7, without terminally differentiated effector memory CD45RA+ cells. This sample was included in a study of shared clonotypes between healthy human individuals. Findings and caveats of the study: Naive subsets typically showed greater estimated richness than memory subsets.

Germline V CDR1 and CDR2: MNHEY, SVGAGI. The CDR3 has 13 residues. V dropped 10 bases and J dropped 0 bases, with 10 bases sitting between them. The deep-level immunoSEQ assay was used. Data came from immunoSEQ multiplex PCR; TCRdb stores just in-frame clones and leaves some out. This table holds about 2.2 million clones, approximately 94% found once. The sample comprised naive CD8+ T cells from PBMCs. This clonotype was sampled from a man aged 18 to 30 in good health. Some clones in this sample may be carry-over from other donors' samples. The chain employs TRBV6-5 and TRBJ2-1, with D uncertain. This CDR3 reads CATRLSSYNEQFF. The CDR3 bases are TGTGCCACGAGACTGTCCTCCTACAATGAGCAGTTCTTC.